This TCR beta chain was captured by sequencing in a study of glioma-infiltrating T cells. Notes on the study in general: Non-neoplastic patients had below-expected tissue-blood divergence, while all gliomas exceeded expectation. Very few CDR3 sequences were shared between tissue and blood.

Using RNA template, CDR3s of TCR alpha and beta were amplified with iRepertoire arm-PCR. Input was 100-400 ng of tissue mRNA or PBMC total RNA. TCRdb called the multiplex PCR reads again in MiXCR, with one record for every CDR3 protein. This sample has approximately 90,000 distinct CDR3 sequences; about 25% occur once, and the top ten carry more than 6.5%. This clonotype has a handful of counts. No antigen is known for it. The germline CDR1 and CDR2 sequences are SGHRS and YFSETQ. This CDR3 is built from 15 residues. Trimming took 5 bases from V and 1 from J, leaving 10 bases between them. The sequenced sample consisted of glioma tissue, nonneoplastic brain tissue, or PBMCs (not recorded which). V usage is TRBV5-1 and J usage is TRBJ1-6; D gene unclear. The receptor's source is a human donor with low-grade glioma or glioblastoma, undergoing nonglioma brain surgery, or in good health (not recorded which). CDR3 nucleotide sequence: TGCGCCAGCAGAATGGTGGGGTCCTATAATTCACCCCTCCACTTT. Translated, it gives CASRMVGSYNSPLHF.